This paragraph covers one TCR beta chain sequence. No antigen is known for it. The V gene end was trimmed by 4 bases and the J gene end by 3 bases; junction bases not matched to a gene: 9. This CDR3 is 16 amino acids long. The germline V gene encodes CDR1 LNHDA and CDR2 SQIVND (reference sequence). This entry is derived from a study of cytomegalovirus exposure and HLA in healthy donors. Whole-study results and caveats: The authors listed some 150 TCR beta chains as cytomegalovirus-associated.

PCR employed 60 Vbeta and 13 Jbeta primers. Profiled with immunoSEQ multiplex PCR; TCRdb holds only in-frame clones, not every one. The table records about 160,000 clones, roughly 79% of them present only once. Source material: PBMCs. This chain connects TRBV19 to TRBJ1-2; TRBD1 aligns across 9 bases. This TCR came from a woman aged 45 to 65 in good health and CMV-seropositive. The CDR3: CASSTSGTGRYYGYTF. CDR3 bases: TGTGCCAGTAGTACATCCGGGACAGGGCGTTACTATGGCTACACCTTC.